The sample holds a few counts of the clone carrying this TCR beta chain. Its antigen remains unidentified. This sample stems from a study of identical twins. Per the germline V gene, CDR1 is SGHRS and CDR2 is YFSETQ. The length of the CDR3 is 14 residues. Trimming stripped 3 bases from V and 4 bases from J, with 13 bases between. Using its own MiXCR run on the 5' RACE reads, TCRdb lists one record per CDR3 protein. The sample has hundreds of thousands of distinct CDR3 sequences, 6% to 6.5% seen once. Study-wide results and caveats: Within cord blood, abundant beta clonotypes carried fewer insertions, but memory repertoires showed no such trend.

This chain uses TRBV5-1 with TRBJ1-1; the D is unclear. Sequenced sample: naive T cells sorted from blood. This sequence was found in a man between 18 and 35 years old in good health. Here the CDR3 DNA reads TGCGCCAGCAGCTATGGTAGAGTTAGCACTGAAGCTTTCTTT. Amino acids: CASSYGRVSTEAFF.